This TCR beta chain was captured by sequencing in a study of cytomegalovirus exposure and HLA in healthy donors. Overall study results and limits: A few CMV-associated chains were confirmed in vitro to be specific for CMV antigens. Some 150 TCR beta chains were listed as cytomegalovirus-associated.

V shed 6 bases and J shed 3 bases, with 17 bases lying between them. Per the germline V gene, CDR1 is MNHEY and CDR2 is SVGAGI. This CDR3 has 15 residues. Regarding donors, all were healthy bone marrow donors. In its sample, this clone was seen a few times. Its target is unknown. Amplification used 60 Vbeta primers and 13 Jbeta primers. Repertoires were generated with immunoSEQ multiplex PCR, while TCRdb's copy carries only in-frame clones and drops some. The sample has some 120,000 clones, 17% seen once; the top ten hold about 3.1%. This TCR was recovered from a female donor in good health and CMV-seropositive. This sequence joins TRBV6-5 and TRBJ1-1; D is perhaps TRBD1 (5 bases). The sample taken for sequencing was PBMCs. The CDR3 sequence is CASSRQSRLYTEAFF. The CDR3, as DNA: TGTGCCAGCAGCCGACAGAGCCGCCTCTACACTGAAGCTTTCTTT.